Presented here are 14 T cell receptor beta chains from one specimen sequenced in a study of breast tumors, draining lymph nodes, adjacent tissues. TCRdb analysed the multiplex PCR reads with MiXCR anew, one entry per CDR3 protein. The sample contains fewer than 140,000 distinct CDR3 sequences, 30% of which appear only once. Samples came from axillary lymph nodes draining the breast cancer. Sequenced sample: axillary lymph node tissue. The source is a female donor with breast cancer. Some clones in this sample may be carry-over from other donors' samples.

As concerns this clonotype: The germline gene is not matched at one end of the junction; a read error may be the cause. V and J are TRBV25-1 and TRBJ2-3; no definite D call. Germline V gene data show CDR1 as MGHDK and CDR2 as SYGVNS. This CDR3 is built from 14 residues. CDR3 residues: CVSSDRRYLGTQYF. The CDR3 DNA follows: TGTGTCAGCAGTGACCGCAGGTATTTGGGTACGCAGTATTTT.

There are many counts of this clonotype. The chain joins TRBV6-1 to TRBJ2-2; the D gene could be TRBD1 or TRBD2 (6 bases each). V lost 7 bases and J lost 7, with 25 bases in between. The germline V gene encodes CDR1 MNHNS and CDR2 SASEGT. The CDR3 is 17 amino acids. Written as DNA, the CDR3 is TGTGCCAGCACCAATAGGAACTATACGGGGGCCCTCGGGGAGCTGTTTTTT. Protein product: CASTNRNYTGALGELFF.

This clonotype was observed at least ten times. This clone may be a read error of a much larger clone one base away. This rearrangement joins TRBV20-1 to TRBJ1-2; no clear D gene. Germline CDR1 reads DFQATT; CDR2 reads SNEGSKA (reference sequence). This CDR3 region has 12 residues. CDR3 residues: CSARDTGYGSTF. The CDR3 coding sequence is TGCAGTGCTAGAGACACTGGCTATGGCTCCACCTTC.

This clonotype was recorded at least ten times. This chain joins TRBV29-1 and TRBJ1-1; a weak D match, TRBD1 (5 bases). Germline V gene sequence: CDR1 SQVTM, CDR2 ANQGSEA. Trimming removed 5 bases from V and 0 bases from J, with 16 bases in between. The CDR3 length is 15 residues. DNA for the CDR3: TGCAGCGTTATCCCCCCAGGGCCCATGAACACTGAAGCTTTCTTT. Translation gives CSVIPPGPMNTEAFF.

This clonotype was seen repeatedly, ten times or more. V is TRBV7-2 and J is TRBJ2-7; 10 nucleotides align to TRBD2. The J segment lost 4 bases and the V segment lost 2 bases, leaving 2 bases of the junction unmatched. The CDR3 loop spans 14 amino acids. Per germline, CDR1 SGHTA and CDR2 FQGNSA. The CDR3 region is CASSLLAGVYEQYF. DNA of the CDR3: TGTGCCAGCAGCTTACTAGCGGGAGTTTACGAGCAGTACTTC.

The table lists this clonotype with many counts. With a much larger clone just one base away, this may be a read error. The chain combines TRBV7-2 with TRBJ2-7; D is perhaps TRBD2 (5 bases). This CDR3 has 13 residues. V gave up 3 bases and J gave up 2 bases, with 8 bases separating them. Germline lookup yields CDR1 SGHTA and CDR2 FQGNSA. The CDR3: CASSFPGTYEQYF. The CDR3 DNA follows: TGTGCCAGCAGCTTCCCGGGAACCTACGAGCAGTACTTC.

This clonotype appeared many times. The J gene is TRBJ2-7, the V gene TRBV29-1; D is undetermined. Germline V gives CDR1 SQVTM, CDR2 ANQGSEA. This CDR3 has 12 amino acids. V dropped 4 bases and J dropped 0 bases, with 7 bases sitting between them. DNA of the CDR3: TGCAGCGTTGTAGGCAGCTCCTACGAGCAGTACTTC. It specifies CSVVGSSYEQYF.

This clonotype appeared once. J is TRBJ2-5 and V is TRBV24-1; 7 bases match TRBD1. The CDR3 is made up of 15 amino acids. V lost 4 bases, J lost 4 bases, and 8 bases stayed unmatched. CDR1 and CDR2 from the germline V gene are KGHDR and SFDVKD. This CDR3 is CATSDLGQERETQYF. CDR3 nucleotide sequence: TGTGCCACCAGTGACCTCGGACAGGAAAGAGAGACCCAGTACTTC.

This clonotype was recorded many times. This rearrangement joins TRBV7-3 to TRBJ2-1, with D tentatively TRBD1 (5 bases). Germline V CDR1 and CDR2: SGHTA, FQGTGA. The CDR3 has 15 amino acids. Deletions cut 2 bases from V and 1 base from J, with 9 bases between. CDR3 sequence (DNA): TGTGCCAGCAGCTTACAGGGAAGGTCCTACAATGAGCAGTTCTTC. Translated, it gives CASSLQGRSYNEQFF.

J is TRBJ1-6 and V is TRBV12-3 or TRBV12-4, with D maybe TRBD1 (6 bases). The germline V and J ends were trimmed by 6 bases and 4 bases, with 28 bases remaining between them. The CDR3 consists of 20 residues. CDR3 residues: CASRQDRQVPLLTYNSPLHF. The CDR3 DNA reads TGTGCCAGCAGACAAGATCGACAGGTCCCCCTTCTAACTTATAATTCACCCCTCCACTTT.

The table lists this clonotype with a few counts. This may stem from a read error, because a much larger clone lies one nucleotide away. In DNA, the CDR3 is TGTGCCAGCGTCGGACAGGGGGCGTTCGGTGAGCAGTTCTTC. It specifies CASVGQGAFGEQFF. The V call is TRBV5-6, the J call TRBJ2-1, with TRBD1 matching 11 bases. The CDR3 extends over 14 amino acids. CDR1 is SGHDT and CDR2 is YYEEEE in the germline V gene. The V and J ends lost 7 bases and 9 bases, in that order; junction bases with no gene match: 9.

This clonotype has ten or more counts. The V call is TRBV6-2 or TRBV6-3, the J call TRBJ2-1; 9 bases align to TRBD2. Germline values: CDR1 MNHEY, CDR2 SVGEGT. V trimming: 4 bases; J trimming: 0 bases; junction bases outside the gene matches: 4. The CDR3 has 16 residues. Written as DNA, the CDR3 is TGTGCCAGCAGTTGGCCACTAGCGGGCTCCTACAATGAGCAGTTCTTC. This translates into CASSWPLAGSYNEQFF.

This clonotype was seen at least ten times. The chain links TRBV6-5 to TRBJ2-7; 8 nucleotides align to TRBD1. The junction had 4 bases not matched to a gene; V was cut back by 6 bases and J by 0 bases. Germline V lookup: CDR1 MNHEY, CDR2 SVGAGI. This CDR3 has 14 residues. CDR3 sequence reads: CASRRTGNSYEQYF. The CDR3 nucleotides are TGTGCCAGCAGGCGGACAGGGAACTCCTACGAGCAGTACTTC.

V gene TRBV11-2 combines with J gene TRBJ1-1, with D possibly being TRBD1 (6 bases). Trimming left V 8 bases short and J 5 bases short, with 18 bases between. The CDR3 length is 14 residues. Germline values: CDR1 SGHAT, CDR2 FQNNGV. CDR3 sequence (DNA): TGTGCCAGCCGGTCCAGGGGATGGGGGACTGAAGCTTTCTTT. Its protein product is CASRSRGWGTEAFF.